Following are 29 T cell receptor beta chains from one sample sequenced in a study of blood T cell repertoires in COVID-19. Method: immunoSEQ multiplex PCR; TCRdb's copy keeps in-frame clones and lacks some. The repertoire includes over 100,000 clones, 80% to 90% of them detected once, and more than 3.5% sits in the top ten. The specimen sequenced was peripheral blood. These receptors were taken from a man aged 55 to 69 with COVID-19, enrolled during active disease.

V and J are TRBV6-2 or TRBV6-3 and TRBJ1-1; the D is unclear. The V end was cut by 2 bases, the J end by 6 bases, with 10 bases between. The CDR3 length is 13 residues. From germline, CDR1 is MNHEY and CDR2 SVGEGT. CDR3 region: CASSYPGKPEAFF. The CDR3 DNA reads as TGTGCCAGCAGTTACCCAGGCAAGCCTGAAGCTTTCTTT.

The rearrangement joins TRBV5-6 to TRBJ1-4; D is uncertain. From germline, CDR1 is SGHDT and CDR2 YYEEEE. CDR3 size: 14 residues. V lost 6 bases, J lost 8 bases, and 17 bases lay in between. The CDR3, as DNA: TGTGCCAGCAACCCCAGGCTTTCCCGGGAAAAACTGTTTTTT. Protein sequence: CASNPRLSREKLFF.

This sequence joins TRBV19 and TRBJ2-5; D is undetermined. The germline V gene has CDR1 LNHDA and CDR2 SQIVND (reference sequence). Trimming cost V 10 bases and J 2 bases, with 20 bases left between them. The CDR3 totals 15 residues. The CDR3 sequence: CAKTVTLGNQETQYF. The CDR3 DNA follows: TGTGCCAAAACTGTAACCCTGGGCAATCAAGAGACCCAGTACTTC.

The genes are TRBV5-4 and TRBJ1-3, with 7 bases lining up with TRBD1. The germline V gene has CDR1 SGHNT and CDR2 YYREEE (reference sequence). After removal of 4 bases from V and 0 bases from J, the junction contained 4 bases not matched to a gene. The length of the CDR3 is 15 residues. This CDR3 reads CASSPRQGSGNTIYF. The CDR3 DNA follows: TGTGCCAGCAGCCCGAGACAGGGCTCTGGAAACACCATATATTTT.

The chain couples TRBV20-1 to TRBJ1-1; D not resolved. The length of the CDR3 is 10 residues. Trimming shortened V by 4 bases and J by 7 bases, and 7 bases separated the two germline ends. Per the germline V gene, CDR1 is DFQATT and CDR2 is SNEGSKA (reference sequence). Written as DNA, the CDR3 is TGCAGTGCTACTTATGTTGAAGCTTTCTTT. Translating gives CSATYVEAFF.

V and J are TRBV7-6 and TRBJ2-6; D gene uncertain. Per the germline V gene, CDR1 is SGHVS and CDR2 is FNYEAQ. CDR3 length: 16 amino acids. V lost 1 base, J lost 0 bases, and 7 bases lay in between. CDR3 sequence: CASSLGRVSGANVLTF. The DNA for the CDR3 is TGTGCCAGCAGCTTAGGCCGGGTCTCTGGGGCCAACGTCCTGACTTTC.

J is TRBJ1-3 and V is TRBV30, with D possibly TRBD1 on 5 matching bases. Germline V gene lookup returns CDR1 GTSNPN and CDR2 SVGIG (reference sequence). V was shortened by 3 bases and J by 6 bases, with 9 bases between the two germline ends. The CDR3 is 12 residues long. The CDR3 reads CAWSRDENTIYF. For the CDR3, the DNA is TGTGCCTGGAGCAGGGATGAAAACACCATATATTTT.

The rearrangement links TRBV5-6 to TRBJ1-2; tentatively, D is TRBD1 (5 bases). The CDR3 has 14 residues. Germline V CDR1 and CDR2: SGHDT, YYEEEE. With 5 bases removed from V and 5 bases from J, the gap between germline ends came to 16 bases. The CDR3 protein is CASSDTPRVYGYTF. Here the CDR3 DNA reads TGTGCCAGCAGTGATACACCCAGGGTGTATGGCTACACCTTC. The variable domain in full, with the rest retrieved from reference TRBV5-6 and TRBJ1-2, is DAGVTQSPTHLIKTRGQQVTLRCSPKSGHDTVSWYQQALGQGPQFIFQYYEEEERQRGNFPDRFSGHQFPNYSSELNVNALLLGDSALYLCASSDTPRVYGYTFGSGTRLTVV.

The chain has TRBV6-6 and TRBJ2-1; D is undetermined. The CDR3 consists of 14 residues. Germline V gene lookup returns CDR1 MNHNY and CDR2 SVGAGI (reference sequence). V gave up 2 bases and J gave up 8 bases, with 13 bases separating them. CDR3 in DNA: TGTGCCAGCAGTTACCACTCTTTTTTCGATGAGCAGTTCTTC. Translation gives CASSYHSFFDEQFF.

In DNA, the CDR3 is TGCAGTGCTAGGGGAGGGACAGGCTACACCTTC. Protein product: CSARGGTGYTF. The rearrangement links TRBV20-1 to TRBJ1-2; a possible D gene is TRBD1 (6 bases). V was cut by 3 bases and J by 8 bases, with 10 bases left in between. This CDR3 region has 11 residues. Germline V gene lookup returns CDR1 DFQATT and CDR2 SNEGSKA (reference sequence).

On this clone itself: Other DNA sequences in this sample translate to the same CDR3. The V gene is TRBV5-1, the J gene TRBJ2-7; 8 positions agree with TRBD1. This CDR3 contains 14 residues. The trim removed 4 bases at V and 3 bases at J, leaving 6 bases unmatched. Per germline, CDR1 SGHRS and CDR2 YFSETQ. CDR3 sequence reads: CASSPRTGNYEQYF. CDR3 nucleotide sequence: TGCGCCAGCAGCCCACGGACAGGGAACTACGAGCAGTACTTC.

CDR3: CASSHVASPSTDTQYF. CDR3 bases: TGCGCCAGCAGCCATGTAGCGAGCCCTAGCACAGATACGCAGTATTTT. The chain recombines TRBV4-1 with TRBJ2-3; tentative D call: TRBD2 (5 bases). With 3 bases removed from V and 0 bases from J, the gap between germline ends came to 13 bases. Germline CDR1 is MGHRA and CDR2 is YSYEKL. This CDR3 spans 16 amino acids.

The chain uses TRBV7-7 and TRBJ2-1; 9 bases align to TRBD1. CDR1 is SSHAT and CDR2 is FNYEAQ in the germline V gene (reference sequence). J was trimmed by 4 bases and V by 5 bases; bases with no gene match: 12. This CDR3 region has 17 residues. CDR3 sequence: CASSLSRDRVDYNEQFF. DNA for the CDR3: TGTGCCAGCAGCCTCAGTCGGGACAGGGTAGATTACAATGAGCAGTTCTTC.

The chain recombines TRBV19 with TRBJ2-5; 10 nucleotides agree with TRBD2. J lost 5 bases, V lost 1 base, and 4 bases had no gene match. The CDR3 covers 15 residues. Germline V gene sequence: CDR1 LNHDA, CDR2 SQIVND (reference sequence). The CDR3 DNA follows: TGTGCCAGTAGTATAGGGACTAGCGGCGGGGAGACCCAGTACTTC. Its protein product is CASSIGTSGGETQYF.

The rearrangement links TRBV6-5 to TRBJ2-7, with 10 nucleotides matching TRBD1. The germline V gene encodes CDR1 MNHEY and CDR2 SVGAGI. After removal of 0 bases from V and 3 bases from J, the junction contained 2 bases not matched to a gene. The CDR3 extends over 15 amino acids. The CDR3 loop reads CASSYSRTGGYEQYF. The CDR3 DNA follows: TGTGCCAGCAGTTACTCTCGGACAGGGGGCTACGAGCAGTACTTC.

The genes are TRBV7-3 and TRBJ2-1; the match to TRBD2 covers 9 bases. This CDR3 comprises 14 residues. Germline CDR1 reads SGHTA; CDR2 reads FQGTGA. Germline trimming cut 5 bases from V and 9 bases from J; bases unmatched to any gene: 8. CDR3 coding DNA: TGTGCCAGCAGCCCCGCGGGTAGCGGGGGTGAGCAGTTCTTC. Amino acids: CASSPAGSGGEQFF.

V and J are TRBV6-5 and TRBJ2-7; D perhaps matches TRBD1 (5 bases). This CDR3 has 12 amino acids. Trimming left V 5 bases short and J 4 bases short, with 9 bases between. Germline V lookup: CDR1 MNHEY, CDR2 SVGAGI. The DNA of the CDR3 is TGTGCCAGCAGTCGGACACAGTACGAGCAGTACTTC. Translated, it gives CASSRTQYEQYF.

The chain couples TRBV18 to TRBJ2-7; tentative D call: TRBD1 (6 bases). CDR1 and CDR2 (germline): KGHSH, LQKENI. This CDR3 region has 15 residues. V was clipped by 0 bases and J by 1 base, with 10 bases between them. The CDR3 sequence is CASSPPTTGSYEQYF. The CDR3 nucleotides are TGTGCCAGCTCACCACCGACGACAGGATCCTACGAGCAGTACTTC.

The chain couples TRBV5-1 to TRBJ2-2; 15 bases agree with TRBD2. This CDR3 is 18 amino acids long. Germline CDR1 and CDR2: SGHRS and YFSETQ. With 4 bases clipped from V and 5 bases from J, the junction kept 9 bases outside the gene matches. In nucleotides, the CDR3 is TGCGCCAGCAGCCGACAAGGACTAGCGGGGGGGCTAACCGGGGAGCTGTTTTTT. Its protein product is CASSRQGLAGGLTGELFF.

This sequence joins TRBV28 and TRBJ2-7, with TRBD1 as a possible D gene (6 bases). V lost 6 bases and J 9 bases, leaving 18 bases between the germline ends. The CDR3 runs 13 residues. CDR1 is MDHEN and CDR2 is SYDVKM in the germline V gene. CDR3 amino acids: CASSGTPGARQYF. The CDR3 DNA is TGTGCCAGCAGCGGGACACCTGGAGCGCGGCAGTACTTC.

The chain joins TRBV12-3 or TRBV12-4 to TRBJ2-7; D perhaps matches TRBD2 (5 bases). Trimming removed 3 bases at V and 7 bases at J, with 13 bases between. The CDR3 is 13 residues long. CDR3 in amino acids: CASSLLNPGEQYF. DNA of the CDR3: TGTGCCAGCAGTTTGCTCAATCCGGGAGAGCAGTACTTC.

This sequence joins TRBV11-2 and TRBJ1-2; TRBD1 agrees at 9 bases. V trimming: 3 bases; J trimming: 1 base; junction bases outside the gene matches: 0. Germline V gene sequence: CDR1 SGHAT, CDR2 FQNNGV. The CDR3 contains 14 residues. CDR3 protein: CASSLGQGNYGYTF. The CDR3 DNA sequence: TGTGCCAGCAGCTTGGGACAGGGTAACTATGGCTACACCTTC.

The J gene is TRBJ1-1, the V gene TRBV25-1; D gene uncertain. V gave up 0 bases and J gave up 0 bases, with 17 bases separating them. Per germline, CDR1 MGHDK and CDR2 SYGVNS. There are 18 residues in the CDR3. CDR3 in DNA: TGTGCCAGCAGTGAATACCCAGCCTCGGGCGGGTTGAACACTGAAGCTTTCTTT. Translated: CASSEYPASGGLNTEAFF.

The chain couples TRBV14 to TRBJ1-2; unclear D gene. The germline V gene encodes CDR1 SGHDN and CDR2 FVKESK. V was trimmed by 4 bases and J by 4 bases, leaving 19 bases between them. The CDR3 extends over 16 amino acids. CDR3 residues: CASSPSSTRSTYGYTF. The CDR3 DNA sequence: TGTGCCAGCAGCCCATCAAGCACCAGGTCCACCTATGGCTACACCTTC.

This chain joins TRBV4-1 and TRBJ1-1; the D gene is possibly TRBD1 (6 bases). Trimming left V 1 base short and J 1 base short, with 22 bases between. This CDR3 has 19 amino acids. Germline V gene sequence: CDR1 MGHRA, CDR2 YSYEKL. CDR3 DNA: TGCGCCAGCAGCCAAGGCCCTCTCCCGACAGGAACGAGGAACACTGAAGCTTTCTTT. As protein: CASSQGPLPTGTRNTEAFF.

The genes are TRBV30 and TRBJ2-2; 7 positions agree with TRBD1. V was clipped by 5 bases and J by 6 bases; unmatched bases: 6. This CDR3 is 13 amino acids long. Germline CDR1 reads GTSNPN; CDR2 reads SVGIG (reference sequence). The CDR3 bases are TGTGCCTGGCGACAGGGTAAATCCGGGGAGCTGTTTTTT. Its translation: CAWRQGKSGELFF.

V and J are TRBV6-5 and TRBJ1-3, with a possible D match to TRBD1 (6 bases). The germline V gene has CDR1 MNHEY and CDR2 SVGAGI. V gave up 5 bases and J gave up 0 bases, with 8 bases separating them. There are 14 residues in the CDR3. The CDR3 spells CASSLDSSGNTIYF. The CDR3 DNA follows: TGTGCCAGCAGTCTGGACAGCTCTGGAAACACCATATATTTT.

The chain employs TRBV20-1 and TRBJ1-6; 7 bases fit TRBD1. The J segment lost 1 base and the V segment lost 3 bases, leaving 6 bases of the junction unmatched. The germline CDR1 and CDR2 sequences are DFQATT and SNEGSKA (reference sequence). The CDR3 contains 16 residues. CDR3 DNA sequence: TGCAGTGCTAGTCGACAGGGACGGTCCTATAATTCACCCCTCCACTTT. The encoded protein is CSASRQGRSYNSPLHF.

This chain joins TRBV5-1 and TRBJ2-3; 7 positions agree with TRBD2. The CDR3 runs to 15 residues. V was clipped by 3 bases and J by 0 bases; unmatched bases: 4. The germline V gene encodes CDR1 SGHRS and CDR2 YFSETQ. Here the CDR3 reads CASSSGRGSTDTQYF. Here the CDR3 DNA reads TGCGCCAGCAGCTCGGGGAGGGGAAGCACAGATACGCAGTATTTT.